This T cell receptor (beta chain) was profiled in a study of blood T cells in healthy people across ages. Across the study: Roughly one uniquely barcoded beta molecule per two T cells was captured. Study-level findings and limits: Because donor CMV status was unknown, expanded clonotype changes were possibly confounded. Older individuals had lower TCR beta diversity per million T cells (the decline was roughly linear).

To note about this clonotype: Its antigen is as yet unknown.

Sample-barcoded 5' priming and a J-beta primer mix drove a second PCR of roughly 6 to 12 cycles. One entry per CDR3 protein, called by TCRdb with MiXCR from the 5' RACE reads. The table includes around 1,700,000 distinct CDR3 sequences, roughly 28% detected once. Trimming removed 7 bases at V and 11 bases at J, with 26 bases between. Germline CDR1 is SGHTA and CDR2 is FQGNSA. The CDR3 is made up of 15 amino acids. The V and J genes are TRBV7-2 and TRBJ2-5; D remains ambiguous. The origin of this receptor is a woman aged 25 to 39 in good health. The material sequenced was blood. The CDR3 region is CASTHPLNSYNEQYF. CDR3 in DNA: TGTGCCAGCACCCACCCTCTTAACTCCTACAATGAGCAGTACTTC.